The 26 T cell receptor beta chains below come from one sample, sequenced in a study of T cells after yellow fever vaccination. TCRdb reprocessed the 5' RACE reads with MiXCR, giving one entry per CDR3 protein. The sample shows around 320,000 distinct CDR3 sequences, around 10% of them seen only once. Sequencing used CD4+ T cells sorted from PBMCs, obtained 45 days after the yellow fever booster vaccination. The receptors come from a man younger than 35 who received the YFV17D yellow fever vaccine.

J is TRBJ2-3 and V is TRBV6-2 or TRBV6-3; possible D gene TRBD2, 7 bases. This CDR3 is built from 16 residues. Germline CDR1 MNHEY, CDR2 SVGEGT. V was trimmed by 7 bases and J by 3 bases, leaving 20 bases between them. The CDR3 spells CASTSRGRGTTDTQYF. The CDR3 bases are TGTGCCAGCACCTCCCGGGGGCGGGGGACAACAGATACGCAGTATTTT.

This clonotype occurred many times. CDR3 protein: CAIRPQITGNTIYF. For the CDR3, the DNA is TGTGCCATCAGACCGCAGATTACTGGAAACACCATATATTTT. The chain couples TRBV10-3 to TRBJ1-3; unclear D gene. The CDR3 is made up of 14 amino acids. The V end was cut by 6 bases, the J end by 2 bases, with 11 bases between. Germline V gene sequence: CDR1 ENHRY, CDR2 SYGVKD.

The rearrangement uses TRBV2 and TRBJ1-4; TRBD1 matches at 8 bases. Losses at the gene ends were 6 bases for V and 0 bases for J; bases not matched to a gene: 3. The CDR3 contains 15 residues. The germline CDR1 and CDR2 sequences are SNHLY and FYNNEI. The CDR3 DNA reads TGTGCCAGCAGGGGACAGGTTGCAACTAATGAAAAACTGTTTTTT. It specifies CASRGQVATNEKLFF.

The chain links TRBV7-2 to TRBJ1-2, with 10 positions matching TRBD1. CDR1 is SGHTA, CDR2 FQGNSA, per germline. CDR3 length: 15 amino acids. V dropped 1 base and J dropped 4; count of bases not matched to a gene: 3. CDR3 residues: CASSLVGDRGYGYTF. The CDR3 coding sequence is TGTGCCAGCAGCTTAGTCGGGGACAGGGGCTATGGCTACACCTTC.

This clonotype was counted ten times or more. The CDR3 region has the DNA TGCGCCAGCAGCGCCGGGACAGGGTCTGGGGCCAACGTCCTGACTTTC. Translation gives CASSAGTGSGANVLTF. The chain joins TRBV5-1 to TRBJ2-6; TRBD1 matches 9 bases. This CDR3 is built from 16 residues. Trimming took 4 bases from V and 1 from J; bases not matched to a gene: 3. Germline V CDR1 and CDR2: SGHRS, YFSETQ.

The chain couples TRBV5-1 to TRBJ2-1; D is perhaps TRBD1 or TRBD2 (5 bases each). The CDR3 spans 13 residues. The germline CDR1 and CDR2 sequences are SGHRS and YFSETQ. V lost 6 bases, J lost 6 bases, and 13 bases lay in between. For the CDR3, the DNA is TGCGCCAGCACCCCGGGGACGGGCAATGAGCAGTTCTTC. This sequence encodes CASTPGTGNEQFF.

The V gene is TRBV28, the J gene TRBJ1-1; D is ambiguous. Trimming removed 7 bases from V and 3 bases from J, with 9 bases in between. Germline CDR1 is MDHEN and CDR2 is SYDVKM. This CDR3 comprises 12 residues. CDR3 sequence: CASTGVDTEAFF. The CDR3 nucleotides read TGTGCCAGCACCGGAGTGGACACTGAAGCTTTCTTT.

The rearrangement links TRBV28 to TRBJ2-4; maybe TRBD2 (6 bases). This CDR3 has 16 amino acids. V lost 5 bases to trimming and J lost 3 bases, with 17 bases between them. Germline V gene sequence: CDR1 MDHEN, CDR2 SYDVKM. In DNA form, the CDR3 reads TGTGCCAGCAGTCGGGAGAGGACTTCATACAAAAACATTCAGTACTTC. Translation gives CASSRERTSYKNIQYF.

This clonotype was observed a handful of times. The gene calls are TRBV10-3 and TRBJ1-1; possibly TRBD1 for D (5 bases). Germline V gene sequence: CDR1 ENHRY, CDR2 SYGVKD. V was pared by 7 bases and J by 2 bases, with 14 bases between. The CDR3 sequence is 14 residues long. CDR3 sequence (DNA): TGTGCCATCACCGTAGAAAGGACAAACACTGAAGCTTTCTTT. Translating gives CAITVERTNTEAFF.

The J gene is TRBJ2-1, the V gene TRBV5-4; D may correspond to TRBD1 or TRBD2 (5 bases each). The CDR3 totals 15 residues. Trimming removed 0 bases from V and 5 bases from J, with 12 bases in between. The V gene's germline CDR1 is SGHNT and CDR2 YYREEE (reference sequence). The CDR3 nucleotides read TGTGCCAGCAGCTTGGCGGGGCCCCGGGACAATGAGCAGTTCTTC. It specifies CASSLAGPRDNEQFF. Drawing the rest from reference TRBV5-4 and TRBJ2-1, the complete variable domain is ETGVTQSPTHLIKTRGQQVTLRCSSQSGHNTVSWYQQALGQGPQFIFQYYREEENGRGNFPPRFSGLQFPNYSSELNVNALELDDSALYLCASSLAGPRDNEQFFGPGTRLTVL.

At least ten counts were recorded for this clonotype. The chain has TRBV4-1 and TRBJ2-3; 7 nucleotides match TRBD2. Trimming took 3 bases from V and 0 from J; bases not matched to a gene: 3. This CDR3 spans 15 amino acids. Germline V lookup: CDR1 MGHRA, CDR2 YSYEKL. The CDR3 DNA reads as TGCGCCAGCAGCCAGCGACTAGCTAGCACAGATACGCAGTATTTT. This codes for CASSQRLASTDTQYF.

This clonotype has a single count. The rearrangement joins TRBV20-1 to TRBJ1-3; 7 positions agree with TRBD1. CDR1 DFQATT and CDR2 SNEGSKA come from the germline V gene (reference sequence). V lost 3 bases and J lost 3; bases outside the gene matches: 5. This CDR3 spans 14 amino acids. The CDR3 nucleotides are TGCAGTGCTAGGGAGGGGGCAAGTGGAAACACCATATATTTT. Translating it yields CSAREGASGNTIYF.

The chain employs TRBV4-3 and TRBJ1-6; a weak D match, TRBD1 (5 bases). Germline CDR1 and CDR2: LGHNA and YSLEER. Trimming removed 2 bases at V and 1 base at J, with 15 bases between. The CDR3 loop spans 18 amino acids. The CDR3: CASSQRGGGRSYNSPLHF. The CDR3 DNA reads TGCGCCAGCAGCCAAAGGGGCGGGGGTCGGTCCTATAATTCACCCCTCCACTTT.

J is TRBJ1-3 and V is TRBV10-3; weak D call: TRBD1 (6 bases). The germline V and J ends were trimmed by 5 bases and 0 bases, with 14 bases remaining between them. CDR1 is ENHRY and CDR2 is SYGVKD in the germline V gene. This CDR3 has 16 residues. CDR3 sequence: CAISTPGHSSGNTIYF. The CDR3 DNA follows: TGTGCCATCAGTACCCCGGGACACAGCTCTGGAAACACCATATATTTT.

This sequence joins TRBV7-2 and TRBJ2-7, with no clear D. CDR3 size: 12 residues. The germline CDR1 and CDR2 sequences are SGHTA and FQGNSA. V was trimmed by 1 base and J by 5 bases, leaving 6 bases between them. CDR3 protein: CASSLDSDEQYF. CDR3 DNA sequence: TGTGCCAGCAGCTTAGACAGTGACGAGCAGTACTTC.

The table lists this clonotype with a few counts. V is TRBV4-3 and J is TRBJ2-2, with a possible D match to TRBD2 (6 bases). Germline V gene data show CDR1 as LGHNA and CDR2 as YSLEER. The CDR3 runs to 14 residues. With 4 bases removed from V and 6 bases from J, the gap between germline ends came to 12 bases. The CDR3 is CASSLLGGSGELFF. The CDR3 DNA follows: TGCGCCAGCAGCCTTTTGGGGGGATCCGGGGAGCTGTTTTTT.

The V and J genes are TRBV9 and TRBJ2-3; D is unclear. The CDR3 has 14 amino acids. CDR1 and CDR2 from the germline V gene are SGDLS and YYNGEE. V was shortened by 4 bases and J by 5 bases, with 14 bases between the two germline ends. The CDR3 protein is CASSPSYLEDTQYF. CDR3 DNA: TGTGCCAGCAGCCCTAGTTACTTGGAAGATACGCAGTATTTT.

The chain joins TRBV14 to TRBJ2-7; tentatively, D is TRBD2 (6 bases). The ends were cut back, 1 base at V and 0 bases at J, with 19 bases in the middle. Germline V gives CDR1 SGHDN, CDR2 FVKESK. This CDR3 region has 18 residues. The chain's CDR3 is CASSQALGGVLVSYEQYV. The CDR3 DNA follows: TGTGCCAGCAGCCAAGCCCTGGGCGGGGTTTTGGTCTCCTACGAGCAGTACGTC.

The rearrangement links TRBV6-2 or TRBV6-3 to TRBJ2-3; D gene ambiguous. This CDR3 has 15 residues. Trimming removed 5 bases from V and 0 bases from J, with 12 bases in between. Germline V CDR1 and CDR2: MNHEY, SVGEGT. DNA for the CDR3: TGTGCCAGCAGTCTTTTTGGTTTAAGCACAGATACGCAGTATTTT. It encodes CASSLFGLSTDTQYF.

The J gene is TRBJ1-3, the V gene TRBV6-5; D possibly corresponds to TRBD1 (5 bases). With 0 bases removed from V and 7 bases from J, the gap between germline ends came to 13 bases. The CDR3 totals 15 residues. CDR1 is MNHEY and CDR2 is SVGAGI in the germline V gene. CDR3 sequence: CASSYSRQGANTIYF. The CDR3 nucleotides read TGTGCCAGCAGTTACTCGAGGCAGGGTGCGAACACCATATATTTT.

This chain joins TRBV24-1 and TRBJ1-2; 8 nucleotides align to TRBD1. CDR3 length equals 14 residues. Trimming at V came to 4 bases and at J to 2 bases, leaving 2 bases not matched to a gene. Germline lookup yields CDR1 KGHDR and CDR2 SFDVKD. CDR3 DNA: TGTGCCACCAGTGACCAGGGGGCGAACTATGGCTACACCTTC. This sequence encodes CATSDQGANYGYTF.

In this sample, this clonotype turned up a few times. This chain connects TRBV5-1 to TRBJ2-7; 12 bases are a match to TRBD2. The germline V gene encodes CDR1 SGHRS and CDR2 YFSETQ. The CDR3 has 14 amino acids. V shed 5 bases and J 7 bases; nucleotides not matched to a gene: 7. This CDR3 reads CASRRTSGAQEQYF. DNA of the CDR3: TGCGCCAGCAGGAGGACTAGCGGGGCTCAGGAGCAGTACTTC. The entire variable domain, with the rest obtained from reference TRBV5-1 and TRBJ2-7, is as follows: KAGVTQTPRYLIKTRGQQVTLSCSPISGHRSVSWYQQTPGQGLQFLFEYFSETQRNKGNFPGRFSGRQFSNSRSEMNVSTLELGDSALYLCASRRTSGAQEQYFGPGTRLTVT.

This clonotype was recorded at least ten times. The chain joins TRBV6-6 to TRBJ1-2; TRBD1 is a possible D gene (6 bases). Trimming stripped 5 bases from V and 5 bases from J, with 18 bases between. The CDR3 consists of 15 residues. CDR1 and CDR2 from the germline V gene are MNHNY and SVGAGI (reference sequence). The CDR3 nucleotides read TGTGCCAGCAGTACCCCTCAGGGGTTCCGGTATGGCTACACCTTC. This gives the protein CASSTPQGFRYGYTF.

There are a few counts of this clonotype. V usage is TRBV7-9 and J usage is TRBJ1-1, with D possibly TRBD1 on 5 matching bases. Between the trimmed V and J ends, which lost 2 bases and 4 bases, there was a span of 14 bases. The germline V gene encodes CDR1 SEHNR and CDR2 FQNEAQ (reference sequence). This CDR3 region has 15 residues. CDR3 in amino acids: CASSLPQGFSTEAFF. CDR3 DNA sequence: TGTGCCAGCAGCTTACCCCAGGGATTTTCCACTGAAGCTTTCTTT.

Many counts were recorded for this clonotype. The chain employs TRBV18 and TRBJ2-3; D is uncertain. Per germline, CDR1 KGHSH and CDR2 LQKENI. This CDR3 comprises 11 residues. The V gene lost 8 bases and the J gene lost 2 bases, with 5 bases spanning the gap. The CDR3 nucleotides read TGTGCCAGCAGCCCCACAGATACGCAGTATTTT. Residues: CASSPTDTQYF.

Only a few counts were recorded for this clonotype. The V call is TRBV7-2, the J call TRBJ2-5; D perhaps matches TRBD2 (5 bases). CDR1 SGHTA and CDR2 FQGNSA come from the germline V gene. Trimming took off 4 bases at V and 0 bases at J, with 21 bases between the two ends. The length of the CDR3 is 18 residues. CDR3 bases: TGTGCCAGCAGCTCCAGGCGCGGGTACAGATCGTACCAAGAGACCCAGTACTTC. This codes for CASSSRRGYRSYQETQYF. The full variable domain, completed using reference TRBV7-2 and TRBJ2-5, is GAGVSQSPSNKVTEKGKDVELRCDPISGHTALYWYRQSLGQGLEFLIYFQGNSAPDKSGLPSDRFSAERTGGSVSTLTIQRTQQEDSAVYLCASSSRRGYRSYQETQYFGPGTRLLVL.